These 9 T cell receptor beta chains were sequenced from one sample in a study of esophageal squamous cell carcinoma under preoperative chemotherapy. MiXCR, applied by TCRdb to the PCR reads, yields one record per CDR3 protein. In the table there are 30,000 or so distinct CDR3 sequences, around 50% of which are singletons. Time point denoted: after preoperative PTX-NDP chemotherapy. The specimen was obtained from a patient given preoperative chemotherapy. Receptors were obtained from a human donor with esophageal squamous cell carcinoma. The donor label of this sample is uncertain.

This clonotype was observed a few times. The J gene is TRBJ2-7, the V gene TRBV11-2, with 10 nucleotides matching TRBD1. CDR1 is SGHAT, CDR2 FQNNGV, per germline. The J segment lost 9 bases and the V segment lost 5 bases, leaving 13 bases of the junction unmatched. The CDR3 runs to 15 residues. CDR3 residues: CASSPRQGARGGQYF. The CDR3, as DNA: TGTGCCAGCAGCCCTAGACAGGGGGCCCGTGGTGGGCAGTACTTC.

Details on this clonotype: A single base separates this from a much larger clone, so it may be a read error. Since no conserved phenylalanine or tryptophan closes the CDR3, a read error is the likely cause. The J gene is TRBJ2-1, the V gene TRBV7-2; a weak D match, TRBD2 (5 bases). V dropped 7 bases and J dropped 9 bases, with 22 bases sitting between them. CDR1 and CDR2 from the germline V gene are SGHTA and FQGNSA. The CDR3 sequence is 15 residues long. In nucleotides, the CDR3 is TGTGCCAGCACCCCCTCCCTACTAGGTCTGATTGAGCAGTTCTCC. Its translation is CASTPSLLGLIEQFS.

The chain is built from TRBV7-8 and TRBJ2-1, with 12 bases matching TRBD2. Germline loops: CDR1 SGHVS, CDR2 FQNEAQ. CDR3 length equals 16 residues. V lost 5 bases and J lost 6; bases outside the gene matches: 8. The CDR3 reads CASSAPLAGGPNEQFF. CDR3 coding DNA: TGTGCCAGCAGCGCCCCACTAGCGGGAGGACCCAATGAGCAGTTCTTC.

This clonotype was counted ten times or more. This sequence joins TRBV11-2 and TRBJ1-2; 7 bases align to TRBD1. In germline, CDR1 is SGHAT, CDR2 FQNNGV. The CDR3 has 13 residues. J was trimmed by 2 bases and V by 5 bases; bases with no gene match: 2. The CDR3 bases are TGTGCCAGCAGCCGACAGGGAAACTATGGCTACACCTTC. Protein product: CASSRQGNYGYTF.

The CDR3 protein is CACSEWGLGAKNTQYF. The CDR3 coding sequence is TGTGCGTGCAGTGAATGGGGGCTAGGGGCCAAAAATACGCAGTACTTC. This chain joins TRBV6-1 and TRBJ2-4; weak D call: TRBD1 (6 bases). CDR3 length: 16 amino acids. Germline V gene data show CDR1 as MNHNS and CDR2 as SASEGT.

V and J are TRBV7-9 and TRBJ2-2; the match to TRBD1 covers 7 bases. The germline V gene has CDR1 SEHNR and CDR2 FQNEAQ (reference sequence). The CDR3 runs 17 residues. The ends lost 5 bases at V and 2 bases at J; junction bases unmatched: 11. CDR3 sequence reads: CASSAAPGTVNTGELFF. As DNA, the CDR3 is TGTGCCAGCAGCGCCGCACCCGGGACAGTAAACACCGGGGAGCTGTTTTTT. Full variable domain (rest looked up from reference TRBV7-9 and TRBJ2-2): DTGVSQNPRHKITKRGQNVTFRCDPISEHNRLYWYRQTLGQGPEFLTYFQNEAQLEKSRLLSDRFSAERPKGSFSTLEIQRTEQGDSAMYLCASSAAPGTVNTGELFFGEGSRLTVL.

This chain uses TRBV7-2 with TRBJ2-5; 7 bases map to TRBD2. The CDR3 consists of 15 residues. J gave up 7 bases and V 1 base, and 9 bases lay outside the gene matches. Germline CDR1 is SGHTA and CDR2 is FQGNSA. The DNA for the CDR3 is TGTGCCAGCAGCTTAGACAGGACTACGGGGGGGACCCAGTACTTC. It translates to CASSLDRTTGGTQYF.

With regard to this clonotype: The junction departs from germline at one end; a sequencing error may be responsible. The rearrangement uses TRBV12-3 or TRBV12-4 and TRBJ2-5; D may correspond to TRBD1 or TRBD2 (6 bases each). The CDR3 consists of 14 residues. CDR3 amino acids: CARRGAGRTDTQYF. CDR3 nucleotides: TGTGCGAGGAGGGGGGCAGGACGAACAGATACCCAGTATTTC.

The chain links TRBV6-1 to TRBJ1-2; D may be TRBD1 (6 bases). V shed 6 bases and J shed 5 bases, with 22 bases lying between them. The CDR3 extends over 16 amino acids. Germline V gives CDR1 MNHNS, CDR2 SASEGT. The DNA of the CDR3 is TGTGCCAGCAGGGCGGTATCGGGACAAGAATATTATGGCTACACCTTC. This codes for CASRAVSGQEYYGYTF.